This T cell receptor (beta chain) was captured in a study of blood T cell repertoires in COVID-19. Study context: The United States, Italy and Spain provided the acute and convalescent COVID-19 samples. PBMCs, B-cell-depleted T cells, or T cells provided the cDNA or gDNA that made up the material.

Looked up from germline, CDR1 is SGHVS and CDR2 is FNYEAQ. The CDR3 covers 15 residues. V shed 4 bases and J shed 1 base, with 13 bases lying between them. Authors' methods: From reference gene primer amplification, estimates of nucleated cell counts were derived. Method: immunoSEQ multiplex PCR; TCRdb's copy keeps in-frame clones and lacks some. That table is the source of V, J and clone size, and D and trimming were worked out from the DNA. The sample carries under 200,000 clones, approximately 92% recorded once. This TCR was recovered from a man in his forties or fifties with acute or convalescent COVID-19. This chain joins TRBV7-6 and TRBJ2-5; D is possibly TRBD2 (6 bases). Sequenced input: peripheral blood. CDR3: CASSSLAASQETQYF. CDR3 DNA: TGTGCCAGCAGCTCCTTAGCGGCGAGCCAAGAGACCCAGTACTTC. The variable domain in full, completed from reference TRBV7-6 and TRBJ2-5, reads GAGVSQSPRYKVTKRGQDVALRCDPISGHVSLYWYRQALGQGPEFLTYFNYEAQQDKSGLPNDRFSAERPEGSISTLTIQRTEQRDSAMYRCASSSLAASQETQYFGPGTRLLVL.